Shown below are 4 T cell receptor beta chains from a single sample sequenced in a study of T cells in localized non-small cell lung cancer. Sequencing used immunoSEQ multiplex PCR; TCRdb keeps in-frame clones, though not all of them. The sample gives approximately 76,000 clones, 65% to 85% of which show up once; 8.5% to 10% is in the top ten. The specimen was peripheral blood, collected before any cancer treatment. These receptors all come from a female donor at least 60 years old with stage I lung adenocarcinoma.

This clone was counted a single time. This sequence joins TRBV7-2 and TRBJ2-5; TRBD2 aligns across 8 bases. Germline loops: CDR1 SGHTA, CDR2 FQGNSA. V gave up 7 bases and J gave up 4 bases; unmatched junction bases: 11. This CDR3 has 15 amino acids. This CDR3 is CASTPQVAGLETQYF. DNA for the CDR3: TGTGCCAGCACCCCTCAGGTAGCGGGGTTAGAGACCCAGTACTTC.

This chain links TRBV6-6 with TRBJ1-4, with D possibly matching TRBD1 (6 bases). This CDR3 contains 11 residues. Germline V gene data show CDR1 as MNHNY and CDR2 as SVGAGI (reference sequence). V was trimmed by 10 bases and J by 8 bases, leaving 11 bases between them. CDR3 coding DNA: TGTGCCACCACAGGGCGAGAAAAACTGTTTTTT. Translating gives CATTGREKLFF.

The CDR3 DNA reads as TGTGCCAGCAGCTCCGGGACTAGCGGGAATAGCGAGCAGTACTTC. Amino acids: CASSSGTSGNSEQYF. The chain links TRBV7-6 to TRBJ2-7, with 13 nucleotides matching TRBD2. The CDR3 totals 15 residues. From germline, CDR1 is SGHVS and CDR2 FNYEAQ. The ends lost 4 bases at V and 6 bases at J; junction bases unmatched: 6.

CDR3 region: CASSSGRGDYNEQFF. In nucleotides, the CDR3 is TGTGCCAGCAGCTCGGGGCGGGGGGATTACAATGAGCAGTTCTTC. The chain links TRBV5-4 to TRBJ2-1, with TRBD2 identical over 8 bases. CDR3 length equals 15 residues. The germline V gene encodes CDR1 SGHNT and CDR2 YYREEE (reference sequence). J was trimmed by 4 bases and V by 3 bases; bases with no gene match: 6.